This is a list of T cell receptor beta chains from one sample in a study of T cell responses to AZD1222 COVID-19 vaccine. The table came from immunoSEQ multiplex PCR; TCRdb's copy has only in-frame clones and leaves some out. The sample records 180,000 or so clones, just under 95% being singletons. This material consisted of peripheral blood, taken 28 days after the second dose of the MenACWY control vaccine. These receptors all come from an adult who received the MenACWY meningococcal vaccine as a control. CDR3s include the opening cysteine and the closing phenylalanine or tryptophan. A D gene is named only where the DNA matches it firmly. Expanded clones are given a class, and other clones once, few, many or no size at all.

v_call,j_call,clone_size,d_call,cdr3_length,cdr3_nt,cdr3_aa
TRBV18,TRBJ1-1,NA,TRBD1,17,TGTGCCAGCTCAACCTCGACAGGGGGAGAGGGGACCACTGAAGCTTTCTTT,CASSTSTGGEGTTEAFF
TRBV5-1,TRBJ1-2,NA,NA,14,TGCGCCAGCAGCTTGGCCGGCACAGAACAAGGCTACACCTTC,CASSLAGTEQGYTF
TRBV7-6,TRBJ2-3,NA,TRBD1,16,TGTGCCAGCAGCTTCTTAGGACAGGGGGCCGGAGATACGCAGTATTTT,CASSFLGQGAGDTQYF
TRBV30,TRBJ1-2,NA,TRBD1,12,TGTGCCGGGAGGGACAGAATTTATGGCTACACCTTC,CAGRDRIYGYTF
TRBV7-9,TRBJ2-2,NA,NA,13,TGTGCCAGCAGCACTTATCAGGTCGGGGAGCTGTTTTTT,CASSTYQVGELFF
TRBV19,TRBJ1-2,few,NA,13,TGTGCCAGTAGTATAGAGGAGGACTTTGGCTACACCTTC,CASSIEEDFGYTF
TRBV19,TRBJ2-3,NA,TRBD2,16,TGTGCCAGTAGTATAGTGGGGGGGACTAGCACAGATACGCAGTATTTT,CASSIVGGTSTDTQYF
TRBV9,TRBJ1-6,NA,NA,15,TGTGCCAGCAGCGTAGAAGCCAATCTCGATTCACCCCTCCACTTT,CASSVEANLDSPLHF
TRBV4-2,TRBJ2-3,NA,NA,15,TGTGCCAGCAGCCAAGAGTGGGGGCCTGGGGATACGCAGTATTTT,CASSQEWGPGDTQYF
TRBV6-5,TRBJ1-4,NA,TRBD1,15,TGTGCCAGCAGAACAGGGACAGCTCTCAATGGGAAACTGTTTTTT,CASRTGTALNGKLFF
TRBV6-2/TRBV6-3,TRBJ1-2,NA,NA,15,TGTGCCAGCAGTTACGGGAGACACATTAACTATGGCTACACCTTC,CASSYGRHINYGYTF
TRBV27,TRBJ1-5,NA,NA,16,TGTGCCAGCAGTTTATGGCCCCCTGGGAACAATCAGCCCCAGCATTTT,CASSLWPPGNNQPQHF
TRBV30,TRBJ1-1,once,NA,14,TGTGCCTGGAGCCATAACAGGGTCGGCACTGAAGCTTTCTTT,CAWSHNRVGTEAFF